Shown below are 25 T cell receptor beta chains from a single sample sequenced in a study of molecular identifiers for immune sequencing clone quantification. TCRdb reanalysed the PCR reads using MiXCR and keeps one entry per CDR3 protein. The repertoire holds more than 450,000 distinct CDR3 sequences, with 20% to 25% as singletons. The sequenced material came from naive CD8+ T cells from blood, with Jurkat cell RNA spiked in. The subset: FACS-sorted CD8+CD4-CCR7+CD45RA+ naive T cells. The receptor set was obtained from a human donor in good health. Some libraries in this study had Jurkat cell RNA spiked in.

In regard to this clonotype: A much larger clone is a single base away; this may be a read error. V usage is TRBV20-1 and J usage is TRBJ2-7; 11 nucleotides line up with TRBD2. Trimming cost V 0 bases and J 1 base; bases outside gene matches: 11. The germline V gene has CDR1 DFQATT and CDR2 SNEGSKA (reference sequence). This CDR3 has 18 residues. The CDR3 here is CSARDTSGSLQLSYEQYF. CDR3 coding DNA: TGCAGTGCTAGAGATACTAGCGGGAGCCTTCAACTTTCCTACGAGCAGTACTTC.

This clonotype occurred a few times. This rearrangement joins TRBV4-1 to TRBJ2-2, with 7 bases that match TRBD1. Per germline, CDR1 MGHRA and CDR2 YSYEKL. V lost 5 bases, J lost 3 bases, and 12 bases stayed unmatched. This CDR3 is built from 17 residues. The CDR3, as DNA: TGCGCCAGCAGCTACCAGGGGGTTCAGGGCTACACCGGGGAGCTGTTTTTT. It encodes CASSYQGVQGYTGELFF.

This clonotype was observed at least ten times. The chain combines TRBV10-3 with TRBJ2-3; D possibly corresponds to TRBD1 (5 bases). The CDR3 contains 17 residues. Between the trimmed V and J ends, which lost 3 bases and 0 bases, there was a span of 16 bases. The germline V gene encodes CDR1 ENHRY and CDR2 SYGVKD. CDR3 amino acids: CAISDRVQGLSTDTQYF. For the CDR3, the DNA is TGTGCCATCAGTGATCGGGTCCAGGGCCTAAGCACAGATACGCAGTATTTT.

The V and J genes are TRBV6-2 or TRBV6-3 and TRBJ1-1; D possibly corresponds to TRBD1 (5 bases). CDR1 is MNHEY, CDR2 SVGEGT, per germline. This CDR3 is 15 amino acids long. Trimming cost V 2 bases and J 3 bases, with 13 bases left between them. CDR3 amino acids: CASSYPLGGDTEAFF. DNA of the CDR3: TGTGCCAGCAGTTACCCCCTCGGGGGGGACACTGAAGCTTTCTTT.

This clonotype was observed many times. The DNA of the CDR3 is TGTGCCACTCAGACCACCCGTAGGGGGCAAGAGACCCAGTACTTC. Translated, it gives CATQTTRRGQETQYF. The chain recombines TRBV6-6 with TRBJ2-5; TRBD1 is a possible D gene (6 bases). The length of the CDR3 is 15 residues. With 10 bases removed from V and 2 bases from J, the gap between germline ends came to 20 bases. CDR1 MNHNY and CDR2 SVGAGI come from the germline V gene (reference sequence).

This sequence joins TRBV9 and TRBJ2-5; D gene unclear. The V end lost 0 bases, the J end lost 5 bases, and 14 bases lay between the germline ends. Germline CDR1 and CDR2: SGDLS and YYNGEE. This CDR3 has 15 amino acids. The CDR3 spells CASSVGGNKRETQYF. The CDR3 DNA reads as TGTGCCAGCAGCGTAGGTGGCAACAAACGGGAGACCCAGTACTTC. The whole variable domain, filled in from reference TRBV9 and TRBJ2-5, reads DSGVTQTPKHLITATGQRVTLRCSPRSGDLSVYWYQQSLDQGLQFLIQYYNGEERAKGNILERFSAQQFPDLHSELNLSSLELGDSALYFCASSVGGNKRETQYFGPGTRLLVL.

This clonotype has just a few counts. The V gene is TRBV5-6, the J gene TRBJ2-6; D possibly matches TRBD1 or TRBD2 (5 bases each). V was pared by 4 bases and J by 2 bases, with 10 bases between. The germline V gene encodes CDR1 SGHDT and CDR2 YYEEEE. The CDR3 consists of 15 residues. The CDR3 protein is CASSLGVAGANVLTF. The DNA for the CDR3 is TGTGCCAGCAGCCTGGGGGTAGCTGGGGCCAACGTCCTGACTTTC.

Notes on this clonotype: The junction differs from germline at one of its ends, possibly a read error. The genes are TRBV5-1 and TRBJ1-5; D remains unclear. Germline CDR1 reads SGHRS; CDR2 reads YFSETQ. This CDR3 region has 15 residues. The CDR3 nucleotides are TGCGCCAGCAGCTTGACGGGGAATAGCAATCAGCCCCTGCATTTT. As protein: CASSLTGNSNQPLHF.

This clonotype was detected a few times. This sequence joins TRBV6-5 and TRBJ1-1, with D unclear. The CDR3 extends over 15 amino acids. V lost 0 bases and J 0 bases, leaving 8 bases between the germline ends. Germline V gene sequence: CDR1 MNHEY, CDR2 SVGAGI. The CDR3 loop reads CASSYSVSVNTEAFF. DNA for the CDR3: TGTGCCAGCAGTTACTCGGTTTCAGTGAACACTGAAGCTTTCTTT.

In nucleotides, the CDR3 is TGTGCCAGCAGCTCAGGACACACCACTGAAGCTTTCTTT. Amino acid sequence: CASSSGHTTEAFF. This chain connects TRBV13 to TRBJ1-1; D might be TRBD1 (5 bases). This CDR3 has 13 residues. Germline lookup yields CDR1 PRHDT and CDR2 FYEKMQ (reference sequence). Trimming stripped 4 bases from V and 4 bases from J, with 10 bases between.

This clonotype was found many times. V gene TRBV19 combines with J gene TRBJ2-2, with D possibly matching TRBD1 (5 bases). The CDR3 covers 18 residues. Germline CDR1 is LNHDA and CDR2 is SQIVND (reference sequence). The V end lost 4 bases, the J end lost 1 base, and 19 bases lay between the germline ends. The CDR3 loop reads CASSTPIMGQRNTGELFF. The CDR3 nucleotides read TGTGCCAGTAGTACCCCCATCATGGGGCAGAGGAACACCGGGGAGCTGTTTTTT.

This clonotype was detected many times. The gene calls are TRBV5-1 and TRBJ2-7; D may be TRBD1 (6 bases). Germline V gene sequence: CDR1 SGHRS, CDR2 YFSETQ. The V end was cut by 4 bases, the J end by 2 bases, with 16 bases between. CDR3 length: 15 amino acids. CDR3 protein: CASSRDRTDPYEQYF. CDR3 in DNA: TGCGCCAGCAGCCGTGACCGGACAGACCCCTACGAGCAGTACTTC.

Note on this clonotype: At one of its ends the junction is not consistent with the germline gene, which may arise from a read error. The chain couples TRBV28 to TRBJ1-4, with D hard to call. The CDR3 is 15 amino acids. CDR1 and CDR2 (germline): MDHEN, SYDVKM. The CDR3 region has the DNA TGTGCCAGCAGTTCCTTCCCTGCAACTAATGAAAAACTGGTTTTT. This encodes CASSSFPATNEKLVF.

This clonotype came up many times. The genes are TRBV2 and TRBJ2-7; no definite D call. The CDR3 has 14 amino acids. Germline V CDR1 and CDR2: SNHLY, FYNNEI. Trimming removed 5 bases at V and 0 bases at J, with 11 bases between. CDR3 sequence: CASSWVSSSYEQYF. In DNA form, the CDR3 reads TGTGCCAGCAGTTGGGTTTCATCCTCCTACGAGCAGTACTTC.

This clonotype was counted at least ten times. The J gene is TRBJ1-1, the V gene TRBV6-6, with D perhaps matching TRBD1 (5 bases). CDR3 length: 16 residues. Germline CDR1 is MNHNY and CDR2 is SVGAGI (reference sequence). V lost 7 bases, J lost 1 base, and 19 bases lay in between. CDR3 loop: CASKPQWGDPNTEAFF. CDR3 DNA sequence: TGTGCCAGCAAACCCCAATGGGGGGACCCGAACACTGAAGCTTTCTTT.

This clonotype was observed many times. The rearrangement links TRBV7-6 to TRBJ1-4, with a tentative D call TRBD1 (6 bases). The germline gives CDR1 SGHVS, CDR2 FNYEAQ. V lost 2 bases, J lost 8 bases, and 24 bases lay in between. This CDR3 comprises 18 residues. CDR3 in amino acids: CASSLTTIWGRDQEKLFF. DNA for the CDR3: TGTGCCAGCAGCTTAACCACGATCTGGGGGCGCGACCAAGAAAAACTGTTTTTT.

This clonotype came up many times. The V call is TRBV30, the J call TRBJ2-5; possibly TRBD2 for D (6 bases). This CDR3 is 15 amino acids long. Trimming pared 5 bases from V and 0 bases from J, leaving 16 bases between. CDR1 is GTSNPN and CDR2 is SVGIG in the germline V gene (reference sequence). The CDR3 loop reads CAWSFLAIYQETQYF. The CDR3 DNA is TGTGCCTGGTCCTTCCTAGCGATTTACCAAGAGACCCAGTACTTC.

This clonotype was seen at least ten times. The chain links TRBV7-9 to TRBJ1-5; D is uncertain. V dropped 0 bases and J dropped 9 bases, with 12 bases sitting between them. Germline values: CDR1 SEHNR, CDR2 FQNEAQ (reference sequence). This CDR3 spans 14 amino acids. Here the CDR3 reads CASSLAIPGGPQHF. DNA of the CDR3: TGTGCCAGCAGCTTAGCCATCCCTGGTGGGCCCCAGCATTTT.

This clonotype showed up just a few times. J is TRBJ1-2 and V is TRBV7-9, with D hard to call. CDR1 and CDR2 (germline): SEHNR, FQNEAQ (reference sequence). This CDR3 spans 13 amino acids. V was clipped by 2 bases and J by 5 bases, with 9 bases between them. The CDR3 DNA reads TGTGCCAGCAGCTTAACAACCACGTATGGCTACACCTTC. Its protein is CASSLTTTYGYTF.

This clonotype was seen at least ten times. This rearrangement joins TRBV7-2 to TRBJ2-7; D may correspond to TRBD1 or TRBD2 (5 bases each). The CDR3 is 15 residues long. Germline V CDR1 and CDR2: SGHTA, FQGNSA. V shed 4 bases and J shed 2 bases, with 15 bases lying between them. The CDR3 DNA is TGTGCCAGCAGCTCCCGGGGCTCAAACCCCTACGAGCAGTACTTC. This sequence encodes CASSSRGSNPYEQYF.

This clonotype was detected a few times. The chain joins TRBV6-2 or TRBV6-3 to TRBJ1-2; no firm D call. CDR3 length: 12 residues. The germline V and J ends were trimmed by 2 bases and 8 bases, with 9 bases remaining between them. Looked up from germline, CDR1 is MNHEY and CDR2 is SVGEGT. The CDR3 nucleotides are TGTGCCAGCAGTTACGGCAGCGTCGGCTACACCTTC. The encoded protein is CASSYGSVGYTF.

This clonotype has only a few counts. CDR3 loop: CASARNEQFF. In DNA form, the CDR3 reads TGTGCCAGCGCGAGGAATGAGCAGTTCTTC. This chain connects TRBV6-2 or TRBV6-3 to TRBJ2-1; D not certain. The CDR3 is made up of 10 amino acids. Deletions cut 8 bases from V and 7 bases from J, with 6 bases between. CDR1 and CDR2 (germline): MNHEY, SVGEGT.

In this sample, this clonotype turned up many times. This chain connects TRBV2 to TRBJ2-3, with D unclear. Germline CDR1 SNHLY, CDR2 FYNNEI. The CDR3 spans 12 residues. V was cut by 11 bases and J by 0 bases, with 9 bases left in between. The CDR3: CASQPSTDTQYF. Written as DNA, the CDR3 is TGTGCCTCCCAACCTAGCACAGATACGCAGTATTTT.

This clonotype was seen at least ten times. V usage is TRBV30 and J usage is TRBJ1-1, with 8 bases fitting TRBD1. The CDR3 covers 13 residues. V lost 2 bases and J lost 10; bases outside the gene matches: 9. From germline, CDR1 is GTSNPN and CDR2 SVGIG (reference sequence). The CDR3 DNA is TGTGCCTGGAGTCTTTTACAGGGGGACATAGCTTTCTTT. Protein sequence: CAWSLLQGDIAFF.

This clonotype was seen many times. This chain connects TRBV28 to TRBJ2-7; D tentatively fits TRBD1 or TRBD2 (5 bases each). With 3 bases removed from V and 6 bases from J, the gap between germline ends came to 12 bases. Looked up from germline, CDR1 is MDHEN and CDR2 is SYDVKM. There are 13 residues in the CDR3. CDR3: CASSFLPGPEQYF. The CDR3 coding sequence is TGTGCCAGCAGTTTCTTGCCGGGGCCCGAGCAGTACTTC.